Listed below are T cell receptor beta chains from one sample, sequenced in a study of blood T cells in healthy people across ages. TCRdb reprocessed the 5' RACE reads with MiXCR, giving one entry per CDR3 protein. The sample has roughly 930,000 distinct CDR3 sequences; 45% to 50% are singletons. Sequencing was done on a sample of blood. Receptor source: a man aged 30 to 39 in good health. Both conserved end residues are part of each CDR3.

TRBJ2-3 TRBV9 11 CASSVEDTQYF
TRBJ2-7 TRBV7-8 14 CASRTQTGPYEQYF
TRBJ1-4 TRBV27 14 CASSRSGGYEKLFF
TRBJ2-7 TRBV11-1 15 CASCPNSGGEYEQYF
TRBJ2-7 TRBV5-1 13 CASGLPNSYEQYF
TRBJ2-3 TRBV2 16 CASSSYPDRMEDTQYF
TRBJ1-2 TRBV3-1 14 CASSQNQGTYGYTF
TRBJ2-1 TRBV20-1 14 CSARDEQDFYEQFF
TRBJ2-4 TRBV29-1 14 CSVHHSGTANIQYF
TRBJ2-1 TRBV5-1 14 CASSLGRGYNEQFF
TRBJ1-1 TRBV20-1 12 CSAREGDRTTFF
TRBJ1-5 TRBV2 12 CASRASSEPQHF
TRBJ2-7 TRBV3-1 11 CASSQAVTQYF
TRBJ1-4 TRBV3-1 18 CASSQGLRSDSTNEKLFF
TRBJ2-7 TRBV9 16 CASSVGQDSHFYEQYF
TRBJ2-1 TRBV20-1 14 CSARDQAPTGEQFF
TRBJ2-3 TRBV3-1 14 CASSRDRYSDTQYF
TRBJ2-7 TRBV20-1 15 CSARSPTALSYEQYF
TRBJ1-1 TRBV5-1 15 CASSLDLGGGTEAFF
TRBJ2-1 TRBV12-3/TRBV12-4 13 CAMGKDGPNEQFF
TRBJ1-5 TRBV3-1 14 CASSLRTEYQPQHF
TRBJ1-1 TRBV4-3 15 CASSQDRGEGREVFF
TRBJ1-2 TRBV20-1 15 CSARDPSGKAYGYTF
TRBJ2-7 TRBV10-3 13 CATRTSGADEQYF
TRBJ2-7 TRBV14 13 CASSHTGAYEQYF
TRBJ1-5 TRBV3-1 12 CASSLKNQPQHF
TRBJ1-1 TRBV10-3 14 CAISEDGLNTKAFF
TRBJ1-1 TRBV4-1 15 CASSHPFGGQTEAFF
TRBJ1-2 TRBV3-1 15 CASSQDGRTRYGYTF
TRBJ2-5 TRBV3-1 14 CASSPGDYQETQYF
TRBJ1-2 TRBV10-3 14 CAISERGTFYGYTF
TRBJ2-2 TRBV7-3 13 CASSISNTGELFF
TRBJ2-5 TRBV6-5 16 CASSYSWERHQETQYF
TRBJ2-1 TRBV20-1 13 CSAREPGTYEQFF
TRBJ2-3 TRBV9 15 CASSVRQGSTDTQYF
TRBJ2-3 TRBV6-1 14 CASSEARGTGTQYF
TRBJ2-1 TRBV29-1 13 CSVVRGLPEEQFF
TRBJ2-5 TRBV5-1 15 CASSADSEPGETQYF
TRBJ2-7 TRBV28 12 CAIEGLLDEQYF
TRBJ2-3 TRBV9 16 CASSVEGRDRRDTQYF
TRBJ2-5 TRBV15 14 CATRRNRDQETQYF
TRBJ2-3 TRBV28 17 CASSKLLAGGVTDTQYF
TRBJ2-1 TRBV9 15 CASSVGQGAYNEQFF
TRBJ1-5 TRBV2 14 CASSERRGNQPQHF
TRBJ2-4 TRBV28 16 CASSPSLGGGVGIQYF
TRBJ1-4 TRBV29-1 12 CSVRGEIEKLFF
TRBJ2-3 TRBV30 14 CAWNLAGGTDTQYF
TRBJ1-6 TRBV7-8 15 CASSFRDFSNSPLHF
TRBJ2-2 TRBV4-2 15 CASRLAGANTGELFF
TRBJ2-7 TRBV21-1 12 CASKKAGYEQYF
TRBJ2-1 TRBV6-5 14 CASSVLTGEDEQFF
TRBJ2-5 TRBV27 14 CASSLNGGEETQYF
TRBJ2-1 TRBV6-5 15 CASSYSHSNGGTQFF
TRBJ1-1 TRBV5-6 14 CASSPAFRGVEAFF
TRBJ1-2 TRBV12-3/TRBV12-4 13 CASSFEGRVGYTF
TRBJ2-3 TRBV12-3/TRBV12-4 13 CASRRAGADTQYF
TRBJ1-2 TRBV7-2 15 CASSLAPGTNYGYTF